Sequencing of this T cell receptor (beta chain) was carried out in a study of Ad26.COV2.S vaccination and SARS-CoV-2 variants. About the study: The Ad26.COV2.S arm of the COV1001 trial was where the donor was placed.

The treatment denotes: around 19 received Ad26.COV2.S at low or high dose, single or two shots; roughly 5 received placebo; per-sample allocation not given. Specimens were obtained on day 63 following the first vaccine or placebo injection. The individual, an adult aged 18-55 years, was a donor in Boston. An Ad26 vector was used to express Wuhan-strain SARS-CoV-2 spike as the vaccine. Study outcomes and limitations: Vaccine recipients had higher spike-specific TCR breadth than placebo recipients.

Repertoires were generated with immunoSEQ multiplex PCR, while TCRdb's copy carries only in-frame clones and drops some. The sample has roughly 400,000 clones, approximately 90% seen once. This clone was observed a few times. Its antigen is as yet unknown. This clonotype was obtained from a person aged 18-60 years who received the Ad26.COV2.S COVID-19 vaccine or a placebo. This sample comprised peripheral blood, obtained in a trial of Ad26.COV2.S vaccine versus placebo.

The CDR3 here is CASSVSGSHYEQYF. CDR3 nucleotide sequence: TGTGCCAGCAGCGTTAGCGGGAGCCACTACGAGCAGTACTTC. V gene TRBV9 combines with J gene TRBJ2-7; 9 nucleotides line up with TRBD2. CDR3 size: 14 residues. Losses at the gene ends were 2 bases for V and 3 bases for J; bases not matched to a gene: 3. Germline V lookup: CDR1 SGDLS, CDR2 YYNGEE.